The sample holds a few counts of the clone carrying this T cell receptor (beta chain). The antigen is undetermined. This sample is part of a study of T-cell memory formation after mild COVID-19. TCRdb itself ran the 5' RACE reads through MiXCR, one entry per CDR3 protein. The table has 100,000 to 150,000 distinct CDR3 sequences, approximately 6.3% seen once. Germline V gene lookup returns CDR1 MGHRA and CDR2 YSYEKL. The CDR3 covers 20 residues. V was clipped by 2 bases and J by 2 bases; unmatched bases: 18. Study results and limitations: Memory from before infection featured some responding clones, which suggests cross-reactive memory joined. Contracting clones from day 15 to 85 showed balanced CD4/CD8; later expanders favored CD4+.

This sequence joins TRBV4-1 and TRBJ2-3; 8 bases map to TRBD1. The TCR was taken from an adult woman who had mild COVID-19 (a few samples of this study predate the infection). Cell type and time point are not known. Sample: PBMCs or a T cell subset sorted from them (not recorded which). The CDR3 spells CASSQTRQGMGNFITDTQYF. CDR3 sequence (DNA): TGCGCCAGCAGCCAAACCCGACAGGGGATGGGGAATTTTATCACAGATACGCAGTATTTT.